Sequencing of this T cell receptor beta chain was carried out in a study of blood T cell repertoires in COVID-19. Assay used: immunoSEQ multiplex PCR; TCRdb lists only in-frame clones, some missing. Seen here are fewer than 500,000 clones, about 85% observed once, and the top ten hold nearly 2%. The CDR3 sequence is 12 residues long. The germline V gene has CDR1 SNHLY and CDR2 FYNNEI. Trimming removed 6 bases from V and 14 bases from J, with 16 bases in between. Sequencing was performed on PBMCs or T cells enriched from blood (not recorded which). The origin of this receptor is a woman under 30 with acute COVID-19. The J gene is TRBJ1-4, the V gene TRBV2; TRBD1 might be the D (6 bases). CDR3 nucleotides: TGTGCCAGCAGACACAGGGTCCAGGTTCTGTTTTTT. Protein sequence: CASRHRVQVLFF.